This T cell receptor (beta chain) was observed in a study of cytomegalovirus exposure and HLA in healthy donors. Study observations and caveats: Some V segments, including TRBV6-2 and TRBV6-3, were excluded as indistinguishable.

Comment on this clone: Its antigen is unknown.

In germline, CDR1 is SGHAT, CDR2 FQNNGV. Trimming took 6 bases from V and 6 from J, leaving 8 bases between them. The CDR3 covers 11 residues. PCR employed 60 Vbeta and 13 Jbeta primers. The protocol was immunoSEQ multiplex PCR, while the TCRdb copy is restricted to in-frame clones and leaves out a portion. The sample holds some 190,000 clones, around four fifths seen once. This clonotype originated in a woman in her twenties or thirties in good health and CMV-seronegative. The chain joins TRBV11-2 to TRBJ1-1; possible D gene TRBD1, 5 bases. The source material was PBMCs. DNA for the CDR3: TGTGCCAGCAGGGAAGGGGCTGAAGCTTTCTTT. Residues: CASREGAEAFF.